The source of this T cell receptor (beta chain) is a study of shared clonotypes between healthy human individuals. Data came from immunoSEQ multiplex PCR; TCRdb stores just in-frame clones and leaves some out. The sample yields roughly 1 million clones, 70% to 80% seen once. The germline CDR1 and CDR2 sequences are MDHEN and SYDVKM. V trimming: 6 bases; J trimming: 8 bases; junction bases outside the gene matches: 10. The length of the CDR3 is 15 residues. This chain connects TRBV28 to TRBJ1-4, with 9 bases identical to TRBD1. Sequencing was done on a sample of memory CD4+ T cells from PBMCs. Subset of the sample: CD45RA-negative fraction. This sequence was found in a man between 18 and 29 years old in good health. Some clones in this sample may be carry-over from other donors' samples. CDR3 sequence (DNA): TGTGCCAGCAGCACTTCACAGGGGGCTGGGGAAAAACTGTTTTTT. This codes for CASSTSQGAGEKLFF.